These 26 T cell receptor beta chains were sequenced from one sample in a study of T cells in Graves' hyperthyroidism and ophthalmopathy. What was amplified from RNA transcripts were TCR beta CDR3 regions. HTBI primers were employed in a first-round RT-PCR of the TCR CDR3. One entry per CDR3 protein, called by TCRdb with MiXCR from the multiplex PCR reads. The table shows about 180,000 distinct CDR3 sequences, with over 15% occurring only once. The source material was blood. Source of these receptors: a woman between 45 and 65 years old with Graves' hyperthyroidism.

There are many counts of this clonotype. The gene calls are TRBV14 and TRBJ2-5; possible D gene TRBD1, 5 bases. Germline lookup yields CDR1 SGHDN and CDR2 FVKESK. Trimming removed 0 bases at V and 5 bases at J, with 7 bases between. CDR3 size: 13 residues. CDR3 amino acids: CASSQEPGETQYF. The CDR3 DNA reads TGTGCCAGCAGCCAAGAGCCAGGGGAGACCCAGTACTTC.

This clonotype showed up many times. This sequence joins TRBV7-9 and TRBJ1-1, with 9 bases identical to TRBD1. From germline, CDR1 is SEHNR and CDR2 FQNEAQ (reference sequence). This CDR3 spans 14 amino acids. The junction had 6 bases not matched to a gene; V was cut back by 5 bases and J by 5 bases. CDR3 protein: CASSHRGRETEAFF. The CDR3 DNA follows: TGTGCCAGCAGCCACAGGGGGCGGGAGACTGAAGCTTTCTTT.

This clonotype appeared many times. The V gene is TRBV20-1, the J gene TRBJ1-2, with TRBD1 matching 7 bases. V lost 3 bases to trimming and J lost 2 bases; unmatched junction nucleotides: 9. The CDR3 totals 15 residues. CDR1 is DFQATT and CDR2 is SNEGSKA in the germline V gene (reference sequence). Written as DNA, the CDR3 is TGCAGTGCTAGGGGAGATTCGACAGGGAACTATGGCTACACCTTC. Protein: CSARGDSTGNYGYTF.

This clonotype occurred many times. An end of the junction differs from the germline gene, which may be a read error. This rearrangement joins TRBV11-2 to TRBJ1-1, with D uncertain. Germline values: CDR1 SGHAT, CDR2 FQNNGV. CDR3 length: 15 amino acids. The CDR3 protein is CVSSPAEVLNTEAFF. The CDR3 DNA is TGTGTCAGCAGCCCGGCCGAGGTCCTGAACACTGAAGCTTTCTTT.

This clonotype was detected many times. The chain couples TRBV28 to TRBJ2-7; TRBD1 matches at 11 bases. This CDR3 region has 15 residues. CDR1 is MDHEN, CDR2 SYDVKM, per germline. Trimming removed 4 bases from V and 2 bases from J; junction bases left unmatched: 4. Here the CDR3 reads CASSYAGQGAYEQYF. The CDR3 coding sequence is TGTGCCAGCAGTTATGCGGGACAGGGGGCCTACGAGCAGTACTTC.

A word on this clonotype: A much larger clone differs from this one at a single base, so this may be a read error. The J gene is TRBJ1-2, the V gene TRBV19; D not certain. CDR1 is LNHDA, CDR2 SQIVND, per germline (reference sequence). The CDR3 extends over 13 amino acids. The V end lost 1 base, the J end lost 4 bases, and 7 bases lay between the germline ends. CDR3 bases: TGTGCCAGTAGTATAGGACACCTCTATGGCTACACCTTC. Protein: CASSIGHLYGYTF.

This clonotype was recorded many times. The chain joins TRBV11-2 to TRBJ1-6; D is unclear. Trimming pared 1 base from V and 9 bases from J, leaving 4 bases between. This CDR3 region has 12 residues. Looked up from germline, CDR1 is SGHAT and CDR2 is FQNNGV. The CDR3 sequence is CASSLGPSPLHF. The CDR3 DNA reads as TGTGCCAGCAGCTTAGGTCCTTCACCCCTCCACTTT.

This rearrangement joins TRBV5-1 to TRBJ2-2; D ambiguous. V lost 5 bases to trimming and J lost 4 bases, with 15 bases between them. The V gene's germline CDR1 is SGHRS and CDR2 YFSETQ. CDR3 length: 15 residues. The DNA of the CDR3 is TGCGCCAGCAGTGACCAGTGGTGGGGCACCGGGGAGCTGTTTTTT. It specifies CASSDQWWGTGELFF. The complete variable domain, with remaining parts taken from reference TRBV5-1 and TRBJ2-2, reads KAGVTQTPRYLIKTRGQQVTLSCSPISGHRSVSWYQQTPGQGLQFLFEYFSETQRNKGNFPGRFSGRQFSNSRSEMNVSTLELGDSALYLCASSDQWWGTGELFFGEGSRLTVL.

The chain couples TRBV12-3 or TRBV12-4 to TRBJ1-1; 9 positions match TRBD1. The CDR3 has 18 amino acids. The trim removed 8 bases at V and 1 base at J, leaving 17 bases unmatched. The CDR3 DNA reads as TGTGCCAGCCGACCAGGAGACAGGGGGAGACCCCAGAACACTGAAGCTTTCTTT. It codes for CASRPGDRGRPQNTEAFF.

At least ten counts were recorded for this clonotype. The chain links TRBV14 to TRBJ1-1, with D unclear. V dropped 2 bases and J dropped 3 bases, with 7 bases sitting between them. Germline CDR1 SGHDN, CDR2 FVKESK. The CDR3 consists of 13 residues. The CDR3 DNA is TGTGCCAGCAGCCAAATGCCCCACACTGAAGCTTTCTTT. Amino acid sequence: CASSQMPHTEAFF.

This clonotype was detected ten times or more. This rearrangement joins TRBV19 to TRBJ1-1, with 9 bases matching TRBD1. V lost 7 bases to trimming and J lost 8 bases; unmatched junction nucleotides: 14. This CDR3 has 15 residues. Germline CDR1 and CDR2: LNHDA and SQIVND (reference sequence). The CDR3 sequence: CASNQTGGEQTEAFF. Here the CDR3 DNA reads TGTGCCAGTAACCAGACAGGGGGAGAACAAACCGAAGCTTTCTTT.

This clonotype came up a few times. A single base separates this from a much larger clone, so it may be a read error. Since no conserved phenylalanine or tryptophan closes the CDR3, a read error is the likely cause. The chain joins TRBV6-2 or TRBV6-3 to TRBJ2-1; no definite D call. The CDR3 runs 14 residues. The germline V gene encodes CDR1 MNHEY and CDR2 SVGEGT. V was clipped by 6 bases and J by 1 base, with 10 bases between them. The DNA of the CDR3 is TGTGCCAGCAGGAGCCTTCTATCCTACAATGAGCAGTTCCTC. Translated: CASRSLLSYNEQFL.

This clonotype occurred a few times. The chain joins TRBV18 to TRBJ2-5; perhaps TRBD2 as D (7 bases). The CDR3 extends over 15 amino acids. Trimming cost V 3 bases and J 5 bases, with 16 bases left between them. From germline, CDR1 is KGHSH and CDR2 LQKENI. CDR3 nucleotide sequence: TGTGCCAGCTCACCCCCGGGGGGCCGGCGGGAGACCCAGTACTTC. Its protein product is CASSPPGGRRETQYF.

This clonotype was seen only a few times. A read error may account for a junction end that differs from germline. V usage is TRBV13 and J usage is TRBJ2-3; D remains unclear. The germline V gene has CDR1 PRHDT and CDR2 FYEKMQ (reference sequence). This CDR3 comprises 13 residues. The CDR3 sequence: CASSTPRTSRANF. The CDR3 DNA follows: TGTGCCAGCAGCACCCCTAGAACTTCACGCGCGAATTTT.

The chain has TRBV9 and TRBJ1-4, with TRBD1 identical over 8 bases. CDR1 and CDR2 from the germline V gene are SGDLS and YYNGEE. The CDR3 loop spans 15 amino acids. After removal of 4 bases from V and 4 bases from J, the junction contained 6 bases not matched to a gene. The CDR3, as DNA: TGTGCCAGCAGCCTCACAGGGGGAGTTAATGAAAAACTGTTTTTT. Encoded protein: CASSLTGGVNEKLFF.

This clonotype was recorded at least ten times. The V and J genes are TRBV28 and TRBJ2-3, with no clear D. Germline loops: CDR1 MDHEN, CDR2 SYDVKM. V dropped 5 bases and J dropped 0 bases, with 9 bases sitting between them. The CDR3 covers 14 residues. CDR3: CASSPFLSTDTQYF. The CDR3 region has the DNA TGTGCCAGCAGTCCTTTTTTGAGCACAGATACGCAGTATTTT.

This clonotype was seen many times. The chain has TRBV12-3 or TRBV12-4 and TRBJ2-4; 9 bases are a match to TRBD1. The CDR3 covers 14 residues. J gave up 9 bases and V 5 bases, and 8 bases lay outside the gene matches. The CDR3 sequence is CASSIGTGSRIQYF. Here the CDR3 DNA reads TGTGCCAGCAGTATAGGGACAGGGAGTCGCATTCAGTACTTC.

The genes are TRBV4-1 and TRBJ1-6; the D is unclear. Trimming removed 0 bases at V and 7 bases at J, with 10 bases between. Per the germline V gene, CDR1 is MGHRA and CDR2 is YSYEKL. This CDR3 is 15 amino acids long. Here the CDR3 reads CASSQDLSHNSPLHF. The DNA for the CDR3 is TGCGCCAGCAGCCAAGATCTTAGCCACAATTCACCCCTCCACTTT.

This clonotype has a count of ten or more. V is TRBV15 and J is TRBJ1-1; D perhaps matches TRBD1 (5 bases). Trimming pared 0 bases from V and 6 bases from J, leaving 14 bases between. This CDR3 region has 15 residues. Germline V gene lookup returns CDR1 LNHNV and CDR2 YYDKDF (reference sequence). CDR3 bases: TGTGCCACCAGCAGAGATTATCAGGGAGGGGCTGAAGCTTTCTTT. This gives the protein CATSRDYQGGAEAFF.

This clonotype has at least ten counts. The chain carries TRBV29-1 and TRBJ1-1; a weak D match, TRBD1 (5 bases). Germline V gene lookup returns CDR1 SQVTM and CDR2 ANQGSEA. The CDR3 covers 14 residues. The V end lost 0 bases, the J end lost 5 bases, and 13 bases lay between the germline ends. The CDR3 sequence is CSVEDLRGWTEAFF. CDR3 DNA sequence: TGCAGCGTTGAAGATCTAAGGGGATGGACTGAAGCTTTCTTT. Full variable domain (outside the CDR3, taken from reference TRBV29-1 and TRBJ1-1): SAVISQKPSRDICQRGTSLTIQCQVDSQVTMMFWYRQQPGQSLTLIATANQGSEATYESGFVIDKFPISRPNLTFSTLTVSNMSPEDSSIYLCSVEDLRGWTEAFFGQGTRLTVV.

This clonotype has ten or more counts. The chain is built from TRBV10-1 and TRBJ2-3; D not resolved. The CDR3 runs 13 residues. Trimming left V 3 bases short and J 3 bases short, with 7 bases between. Germline values: CDR1 WNHNN, CDR2 SYGVQD (reference sequence). For the CDR3, the DNA is TGCGCCAGCAGTGAAGGACCGACAGATACGCAGTATTTT. Its translation: CASSEGPTDTQYF.

This clonotype was seen repeatedly, ten times or more. This chain uses TRBV2 with TRBJ1-2, with 9 bases matching TRBD1. CDR3 size: 14 residues. Germline CDR1 SNHLY, CDR2 FYNNEI. V was pared by 4 bases and J by 6 bases, with 6 bases of the junction left unmatched. CDR3: CASSGDREVDGYTF. The CDR3, as DNA: TGTGCCAGCAGTGGGGACAGGGAGGTCGATGGCTACACCTTC. Drawing the rest from reference TRBV2 and TRBJ1-2, the complete variable domain is EPEVTQTPSHQVTQMGQEVILRCVPISNHLYFYWYRQILGQKVEFLVSFYNNEISEKSEIFDDQFSVERPDGSNFTLKIRSTKLEDSAMYFCASSGDREVDGYTFGSGTRLTVV.

The sample holds many counts of this clonotype. V usage is TRBV7-3 and J usage is TRBJ2-1; 10 nucleotides line up with TRBD2. Per the germline V gene, CDR1 is SGHTA and CDR2 is FQGTGA. Losses at the gene ends were 3 bases for V and 5 bases for J; bases not matched to a gene: 13. The CDR3 is made up of 18 amino acids. CDR3 sequence reads: CASSFQPLGLAGDNEQFF. DNA of the CDR3: TGTGCCAGCAGCTTCCAGCCCCTAGGGCTAGCGGGGGACAATGAGCAGTTCTTC.

This clonotype was picked up a small number of times. The chain has TRBV4-1 and TRBJ1-2, with D tentatively TRBD1 (5 bases). Trimming removed 5 bases at V and 7 bases at J, with 11 bases between. Germline lookup yields CDR1 MGHRA and CDR2 YSYEKL. The CDR3 covers 12 residues. Here the CDR3 DNA reads TGCGCCAGCAGCTCAGTTGGGGCTGGCTACACCTTC. Protein product: CASSSVGAGYTF.

At least ten counts were recorded for this clonotype. The V call is TRBV6-2 or TRBV6-3, the J call TRBJ2-1, with 8 positions matching TRBD1. This CDR3 contains 15 residues. Germline CDR1 is MNHEY and CDR2 is SVGEGT. J gave up 3 bases and V 2 bases, and 3 bases lay outside the gene matches. The CDR3: CASSYAGGIYNEQFF. CDR3 nucleotide sequence: TGTGCCAGCAGTTACGCAGGGGGCATCTACAATGAGCAGTTCTTC.

This clonotype showed up many times. The CDR3 is CASSFGGARNEQFF. CDR3 bases: TGTGCCAGCAGTTTTGGGGGGGCGAGAAATGAGCAGTTCTTC. The chain uses TRBV12-3 or TRBV12-4 and TRBJ2-1, with a possible D match to TRBD2 (7 bases). The CDR3 length is 14 residues. V lost 3 bases, J lost 7 bases, and 13 bases lay in between.